The entry below gives a single T cell receptor (beta chain) sequence along with its context. Assay: immunoSEQ multiplex PCR; the TCRdb copy retains only in-frame clones and omits some. The repertoire holds almost 95,000 clones, with roughly 90% as singletons. The V end lost 6 bases, the J end lost 0 bases, and 15 bases lay between the germline ends. Per germline, CDR1 LNHDA and CDR2 SQIVND (reference sequence). The CDR3 runs to 17 residues. The data originate from a study of T cell changes during pregnancy in multiple sclerosis. Source: peripheral blood, taken in the first trimester of pregnancy. This TCR was sampled from a female donor with multiple sclerosis, enrolled in a pregnancy study. This chain uses TRBV19 with TRBJ2-6; unclear D gene. The CDR3: CASRVPSIDSGANVLTF. The CDR3 DNA is TGTGCCAGTAGAGTCCCTAGTATAGACTCTGGGGCCAACGTCCTGACTTTC.